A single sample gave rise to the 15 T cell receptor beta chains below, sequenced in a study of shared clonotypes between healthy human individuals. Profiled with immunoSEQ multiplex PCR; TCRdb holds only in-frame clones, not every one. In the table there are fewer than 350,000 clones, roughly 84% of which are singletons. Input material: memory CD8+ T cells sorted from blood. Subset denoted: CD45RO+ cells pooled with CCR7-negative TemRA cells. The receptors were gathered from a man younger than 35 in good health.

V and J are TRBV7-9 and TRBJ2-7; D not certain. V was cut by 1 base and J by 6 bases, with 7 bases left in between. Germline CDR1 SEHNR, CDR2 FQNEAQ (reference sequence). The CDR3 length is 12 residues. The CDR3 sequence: CASSLDSGEQYF. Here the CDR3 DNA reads TGTGCCAGCAGCTTAGATTCGGGCGAGCAGTACTTC.

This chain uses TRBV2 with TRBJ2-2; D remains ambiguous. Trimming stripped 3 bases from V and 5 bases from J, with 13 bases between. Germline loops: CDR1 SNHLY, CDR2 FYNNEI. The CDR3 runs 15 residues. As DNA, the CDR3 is TGTGCCAGCAGTGATTCCCGCGGTGGGACCGGGGAGCTGTTTTTT. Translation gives CASSDSRGGTGELFF.

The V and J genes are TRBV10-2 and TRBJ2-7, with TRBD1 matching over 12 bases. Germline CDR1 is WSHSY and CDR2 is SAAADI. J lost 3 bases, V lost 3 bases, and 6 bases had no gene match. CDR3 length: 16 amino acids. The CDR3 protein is CASSEWDRGLIYEQYF. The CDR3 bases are TGCGCCAGCAGTGAATGGGACAGGGGGCTTATCTACGAGCAGTACTTC.

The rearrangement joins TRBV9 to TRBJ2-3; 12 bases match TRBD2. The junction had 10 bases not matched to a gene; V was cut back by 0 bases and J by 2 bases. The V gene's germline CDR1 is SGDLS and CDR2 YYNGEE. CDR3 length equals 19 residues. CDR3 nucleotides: TGTGCCAGCAGCGTAGGCGGACTAGCGGGACGGGCCTCCACAGATACGCAGTATTTT. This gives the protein CASSVGGLAGRASTDTQYF.

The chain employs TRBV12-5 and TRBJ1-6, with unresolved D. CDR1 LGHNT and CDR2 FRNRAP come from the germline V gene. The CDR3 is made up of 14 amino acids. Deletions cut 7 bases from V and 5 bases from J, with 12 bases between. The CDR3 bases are TGTGCTAGTGTTCTAAGGTGGAATAATTCACCCCTCCACTTT. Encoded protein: CASVLRWNNSPLHF.

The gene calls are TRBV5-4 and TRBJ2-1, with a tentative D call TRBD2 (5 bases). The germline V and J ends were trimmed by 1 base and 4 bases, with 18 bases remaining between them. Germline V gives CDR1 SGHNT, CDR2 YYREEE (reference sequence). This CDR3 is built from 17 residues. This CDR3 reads CASSLRSGVSPYNEQFF. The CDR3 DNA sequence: TGTGCCAGCAGCTTGAGATCCGGGGTTTCCCCTTACAATGAGCAGTTCTTC.

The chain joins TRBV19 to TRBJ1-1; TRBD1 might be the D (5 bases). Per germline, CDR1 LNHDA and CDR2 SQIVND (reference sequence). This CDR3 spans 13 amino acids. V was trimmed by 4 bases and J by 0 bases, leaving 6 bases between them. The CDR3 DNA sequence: TGTGCCAGTAGTACGGACATGAACACTGAAGCTTTCTTT. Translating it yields CASSTDMNTEAFF. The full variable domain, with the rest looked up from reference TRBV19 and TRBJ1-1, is DGGITQSPKYLFRKEGQNVTLSCEQNLNHDAMYWYRQDPGQGLRLIYYSQIVNDFQKGDIAEGYSVSREKKESFPLTVTSAQKNPTAFYLCASSTDMNTEAFFGQGTRLTVV.

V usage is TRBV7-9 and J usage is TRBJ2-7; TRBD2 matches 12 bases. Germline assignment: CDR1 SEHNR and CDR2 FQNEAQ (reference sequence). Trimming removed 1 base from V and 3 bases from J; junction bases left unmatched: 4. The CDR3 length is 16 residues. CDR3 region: CASSLGRTSGIYEQYF. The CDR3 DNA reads TGTGCCAGCAGCTTAGGACGGACTAGCGGGATCTACGAGCAGTACTTC.

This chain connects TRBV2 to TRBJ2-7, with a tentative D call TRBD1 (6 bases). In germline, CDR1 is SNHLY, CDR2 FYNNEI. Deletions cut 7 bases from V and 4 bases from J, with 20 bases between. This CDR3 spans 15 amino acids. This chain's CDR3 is CASTTGIGTRYEQYF. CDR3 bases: TGTGCCAGCACAACAGGGATTGGGACGAGGTACGAGCAGTACTTC.

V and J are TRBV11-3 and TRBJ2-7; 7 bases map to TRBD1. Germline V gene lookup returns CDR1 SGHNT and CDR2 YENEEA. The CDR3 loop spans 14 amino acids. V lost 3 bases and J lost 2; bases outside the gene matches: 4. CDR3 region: CASSLGRGTYEQYF. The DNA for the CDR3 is TGTGCCAGCAGCTTGGGCAGGGGGACCTACGAGCAGTACTTC.

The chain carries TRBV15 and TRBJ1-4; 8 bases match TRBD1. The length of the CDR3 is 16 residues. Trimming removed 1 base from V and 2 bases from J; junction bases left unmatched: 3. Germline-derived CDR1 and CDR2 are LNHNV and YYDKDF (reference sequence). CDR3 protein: CATSRVRGPTNEKLFF. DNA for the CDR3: TGTGCCACCAGCAGAGTCAGGGGGCCGACTAATGAAAAACTGTTTTTT.

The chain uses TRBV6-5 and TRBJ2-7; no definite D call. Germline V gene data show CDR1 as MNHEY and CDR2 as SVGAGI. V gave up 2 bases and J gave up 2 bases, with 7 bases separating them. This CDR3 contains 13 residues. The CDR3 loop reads CASSYAYTYEQYF. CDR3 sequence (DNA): TGTGCCAGCAGTTACGCTTATACCTACGAGCAGTACTTC.

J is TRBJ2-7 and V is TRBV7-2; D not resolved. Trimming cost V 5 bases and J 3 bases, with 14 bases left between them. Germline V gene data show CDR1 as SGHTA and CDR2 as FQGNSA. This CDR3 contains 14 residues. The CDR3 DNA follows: TGTGCCAGCAGCCACCGGGTGATCGGCTACGAGCAGTACTTC. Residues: CASSHRVIGYEQYF.

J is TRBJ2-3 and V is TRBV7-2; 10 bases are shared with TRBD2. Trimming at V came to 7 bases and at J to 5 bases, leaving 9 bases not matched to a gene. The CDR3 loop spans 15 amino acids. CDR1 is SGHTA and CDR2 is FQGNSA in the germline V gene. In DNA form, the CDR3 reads TGTGCCAGCATCCAATTAGCGGGGGGAGGAGATACGCAGTATTTT. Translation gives CASIQLAGGGDTQYF. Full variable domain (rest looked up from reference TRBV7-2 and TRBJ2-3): GAGVSQSPSNKVTEKGKDVELRCDPISGHTALYWYRQSLGQGLEFLIYFQGNSAPDKSGLPSDRFSAERTGGSVSTLTIQRTQQEDSAVYLCASIQLAGGGDTQYFGPGTRLTVL.

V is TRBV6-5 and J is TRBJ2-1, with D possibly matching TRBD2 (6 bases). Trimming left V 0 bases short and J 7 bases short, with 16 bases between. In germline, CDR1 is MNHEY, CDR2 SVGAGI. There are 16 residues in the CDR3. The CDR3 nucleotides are TGTGCCAGCAGTTACTCGTGGAATGGAGGGTCAAATGAGCAGTTCTTC. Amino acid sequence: CASSYSWNGGSNEQFF.